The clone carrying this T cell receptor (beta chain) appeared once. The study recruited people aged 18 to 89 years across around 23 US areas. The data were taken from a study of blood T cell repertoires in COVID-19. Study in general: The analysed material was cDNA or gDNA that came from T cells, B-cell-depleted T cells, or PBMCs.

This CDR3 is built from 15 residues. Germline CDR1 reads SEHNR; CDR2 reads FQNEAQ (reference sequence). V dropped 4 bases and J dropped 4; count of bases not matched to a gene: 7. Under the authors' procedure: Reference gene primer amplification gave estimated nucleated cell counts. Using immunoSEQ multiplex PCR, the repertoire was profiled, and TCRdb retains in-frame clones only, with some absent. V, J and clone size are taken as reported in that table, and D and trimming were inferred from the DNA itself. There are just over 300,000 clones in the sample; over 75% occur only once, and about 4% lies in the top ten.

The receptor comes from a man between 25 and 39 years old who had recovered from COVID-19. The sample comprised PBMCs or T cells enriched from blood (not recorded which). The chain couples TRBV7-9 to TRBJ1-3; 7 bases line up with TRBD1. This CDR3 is CASSYTGVSGNTIYF. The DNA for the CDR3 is TGTGCCAGCAGCTACACAGGGGTATCAGGAAACACCATATATTTT.